The 18 T cell receptor beta chains in this list originate from one sample, sequenced in a study of blood T cell repertoires in COVID-19. Repertoires were generated with immunoSEQ multiplex PCR, while TCRdb's copy carries only in-frame clones and drops some. The data contain 330,000 or so clones, about 92% of them singletons. The sample was PBMCs or T cells enriched from blood (not recorded which). The receptor source for this set is a woman younger than 45 who had recovered from COVID-19.

V is TRBV24-1 and J is TRBJ2-3; a weak D match, TRBD1 (5 bases). This CDR3 comprises 13 residues. Germline-derived CDR1 and CDR2 are KGHDR and SFDVKD. V shed 2 bases and J shed 6 bases, with 8 bases lying between them. CDR3 sequence (DNA): TGTGCCACCAGTGATTGGACATCGGATACGCAGTATTTT. Its protein product is CATSDWTSDTQYF.

V gene TRBV27 combines with J gene TRBJ2-7, with D perhaps TRBD1 (6 bases). CDR1 and CDR2 (germline): MNHEY, SMNVEV (reference sequence). This CDR3 is built from 15 residues. V dropped 4 bases and J dropped 7 bases, with 20 bases sitting between them. This chain's CDR3 is CASSSRQVKVGEQYF. CDR3 bases: TGTGCCAGCAGTTCCCGACAGGTAAAAGTGGGGGAGCAGTACTTC.

V and J are TRBV6-2 or TRBV6-3 and TRBJ2-5; TRBD2 matches at 7 bases. The J segment lost 7 bases and the V segment lost 3 bases, leaving 8 bases of the junction unmatched. The CDR3 is 14 amino acids. Per the germline V gene, CDR1 is MNHEY and CDR2 is SVGEGT. Here the CDR3 reads CASSYRRGRVTQYF. The CDR3 nucleotides are TGTGCCAGCAGTTATAGGAGAGGGAGGGTGACCCAGTACTTC.

This clone has just a few counts. V usage is TRBV19 and J usage is TRBJ2-7; the match to TRBD1 covers 10 bases. The CDR3 is 16 amino acids. Per the germline V gene, CDR1 is LNHDA and CDR2 is SQIVND (reference sequence). Losses at the gene ends were 7 bases for V and 7 bases for J; bases not matched to a gene: 16. Here the CDR3 reads CASTRTGQGLRSEQYF. The CDR3 DNA reads TGTGCCAGTACGCGCACGGGACAGGGGCTTCGGTCTGAGCAGTACTTC.

V and J are TRBV5-8 and TRBJ2-1; D might be TRBD2 (6 bases). Per the germline V gene, CDR1 is SGHTS and CDR2 is YDEGEE. CDR3 size: 15 residues. V lost 0 bases and J 1 base, leaving 8 bases between the germline ends. CDR3 sequence: CASSLDGGSYNEQFF. The CDR3 nucleotides read TGTGCCAGCAGCTTGGACGGGGGATCCTACAATGAGCAGTTCTTC.

The chain is built from TRBV2 and TRBJ1-2; D possibly corresponds to TRBD1 (6 bases). CDR3 length equals 14 residues. Germline V gene sequence: CDR1 SNHLY, CDR2 FYNNEI. V was trimmed by 4 bases and J by 5 bases, leaving 14 bases between them. The CDR3 sequence is CASSVGQGHYGYTF. Written as DNA, the CDR3 is TGTGCCAGCAGTGTCGGGCAGGGACATTATGGCTACACCTTC.

This chain connects TRBV7-9 to TRBJ1-2; 7 bases are shared with TRBD1. The V gene end was trimmed by 5 bases and the J gene end by 10 bases; junction bases not matched to a gene: 16. This CDR3 contains 15 residues. The V gene's germline CDR1 is SEHNR and CDR2 FQNEAQ (reference sequence). CDR3 nucleotides: TGTGCCAGCAGCGACCGGGGGCGCCCAGAGGGGGCCTACACCTTC. Translation: CASSDRGRPEGAYTF.

This chain joins TRBV7-2 and TRBJ2-7, with unresolved D. The CDR3 is made up of 15 amino acids. The V and J ends lost 6 bases and 6 bases respectively, with 21 bases between them. CDR1 SGHTA and CDR2 FQGNSA come from the germline V gene. The CDR3 nucleotides are TGTGCCAGCAGTCGAAAAGGAGCTGCCCCCCTCGAGCAGTACTTC. Protein: CASSRKGAAPLEQYF.

The CDR3 loop reads CAIESGQGTDTQYF. Here the CDR3 DNA reads TGTGCCATCGAATCGGGACAGGGGACAGATACGCAGTATTTT. The V and J genes are TRBV10-3 and TRBJ2-3, with 10 positions matching TRBD1. The CDR3 extends over 14 amino acids. J was trimmed by 3 bases and V by 8 bases; bases with no gene match: 5. Germline V gene lookup returns CDR1 ENHRY and CDR2 SYGVKD.

The chain recombines TRBV19 with TRBJ2-1, with a tentative D call TRBD1 (6 bases). Trimming removed 5 bases from V and 6 bases from J, with 23 bases in between. This CDR3 is 17 amino acids long. The germline gives CDR1 LNHDA, CDR2 SQIVND (reference sequence). The CDR3 is CASSPRDTGWDINEQFF. The CDR3 nucleotides are TGTGCCAGTAGTCCACGGGACACGGGATGGGACATCAATGAGCAGTTCTTC.

This chain links TRBV5-5 with TRBJ1-4, with D tentatively TRBD1 (5 bases). V shed 4 bases and J shed 10 bases, with 20 bases lying between them. The CDR3 is 15 residues long. Germline CDR1 SGHKS, CDR2 YYEKEE (reference sequence). Written as DNA, the CDR3 is TGTGCCAGCAGCCGTCCACCGACCAGGGTAGGAAAACTGTTTTTT. Translating gives CASSRPPTRVGKLFF.

This clone showed up many times. V gene TRBV5-1 combines with J gene TRBJ2-7, with 12 positions matching TRBD2. Germline V gene lookup returns CDR1 SGHRS and CDR2 YFSETQ. This CDR3 contains 16 residues. V dropped 4 bases and J dropped 5; count of bases not matched to a gene: 10. DNA of the CDR3: TGCGCCAGCAGCCAGACTCTAGCGGGAGGGCGTCACGAGCAGTACTTC. As protein: CASSQTLAGGRHEQYF. The whole variable domain, filled in from reference TRBV5-1 and TRBJ2-7, reads KAGVTQTPRYLIKTRGQQVTLSCSPISGHRSVSWYQQTPGQGLQFLFEYFSETQRNKGNFPGRFSGRQFSNSRSEMNVSTLELGDSALYLCASSQTLAGGRHEQYFGPGTRLTVT.

This clone was seen once. The gene calls are TRBV2 and TRBJ2-5; D perhaps matches TRBD1 (5 bases). Trimming removed 4 bases from V and 1 base from J, with 10 bases in between. This CDR3 has 14 amino acids. CDR1 and CDR2 from the germline V gene are SNHLY and FYNNEI. The CDR3 loop reads CASSVQGSQETQYF. DNA of the CDR3: TGTGCCAGCAGTGTTCAGGGCTCCCAAGAGACCCAGTACTTC. The variable domain in full, with the rest retrieved from reference TRBV2 and TRBJ2-5, is EPEVTQTPSHQVTQMGQEVILRCVPISNHLYFYWYRQILGQKVEFLVSFYNNEISEKSEIFDDQFSVERPDGSNFTLKIRSTKLEDSAMYFCASSVQGSQETQYFGPGTRLLVL.

The CDR3: CASSLGPPKGYTF. The CDR3 DNA follows: TGTGCCAGCAGTCTCGGTCCCCCTAAGGGCTACACCTTC. The V gene is TRBV28, the J gene TRBJ1-2, with D hard to call. The CDR3 sequence is 13 residues long. Trimming left V 5 bases short and J 8 bases short, with 15 bases between. Per germline, CDR1 MDHEN and CDR2 SYDVKM.

Note on this clone: Mismatch with germline at one junction end may stem from a read error. The chain couples TRBV19 to TRBJ1-1; no reliable D call. The germline CDR1 and CDR2 sequences are LNHDA and SQIVND (reference sequence). CDR3 length equals 13 residues. This chain's CDR3 is CASSVEGRGQPFF. The CDR3 DNA is TGTGCCAGTAGTGTAGAGGGAAGAGGGCAACCTTTCTTT. Complete variable domain (other parts from reference TRBV19 and TRBJ1-1): DGGITQSPKYLFRKEGQNVTLSCEQNLNHDAMYWYRQDPGQGLRLIYYSQIVNDFQKGDIAEGYSVSREKKESFPLTVTSAQKNPTAFYLCASSVEGRGQPFFGQGTRLTVV.

This chain joins TRBV3-1 (or the pseudogene TRBV3-2) and TRBJ2-5; TRBD2 matches at 10 bases. The CDR3 has 15 amino acids. V gave up 1 base and J gave up 5 bases; unmatched junction bases: 4. Germline V gives CDR1 LGHDT, CDR2 YNNKEL (reference sequence). The CDR3 nucleotides are TGTGCCAGCAGCCAAGGGACTAGCGGCCCCGAGACCCAGTACTTC. This gives the protein CASSQGTSGPETQYF.

This clone was detected a few times. The V gene is TRBV6-2 or TRBV6-3, the J gene TRBJ2-5; D call uncertain. This CDR3 has 13 amino acids. The ends were cut back, 2 bases at V and 5 bases at J, with 9 bases in the middle. Per the germline V gene, CDR1 is MNHEY and CDR2 is SVGEGT. The CDR3 loop reads CASSYRAGETQYF. CDR3 bases: TGTGCCAGCAGTTACAGAGCCGGGGAGACCCAGTACTTC.

This chain uses TRBV5-1 with TRBJ2-1; 7 bases agree with TRBD1. V trimming: 6 bases; J trimming: 1 base; junction bases outside the gene matches: 7. The germline V gene encodes CDR1 SGHRS and CDR2 YFSETQ. The CDR3 is 15 residues long. In nucleotides, the CDR3 is TGCGCCAGCACCCCGTCAGGGGGATCCTACAATGAGCAGTTCTTC. This translates into CASTPSGGSYNEQFF.